Reported below is one T cell receptor beta chain. Authors' data handling: Researchers report that nucleated cell counts were estimated from reference gene primer amplification. Using immunoSEQ multiplex PCR, the repertoire was profiled, and TCRdb retains in-frame clones only, with some absent. That table furnishes V, J and clone size, whereas the DNA furnished D and trimming. The repertoire holds around 200,000 clones, with about 83% as singletons. The sample belongs to a study of blood T cell repertoires in COVID-19. Turning to the study itself: T cells, B-cell-depleted T cells, or PBMCs provided the cDNA or gDNA that served as material.

The sequencing input was peripheral blood. This TCR was recovered from a man in his fifties or sixties with active or convalescent COVID-19.

CDR3 residues: CASSSGVYEQYF. The CDR3 DNA follows: TGTGCCAGCAGTTCAGGGGTTTACGAGCAGTACTTC. The genes are TRBV12-3 or TRBV12-4 and TRBJ2-7; perhaps TRBD1 as D (6 bases). The CDR3 spans 12 residues. Trimming shortened V by 4 bases and J by 4 bases, and 8 bases separated the two germline ends.